This TCR beta chain was sequenced in a study of CD8+CD57+ T cells in acquired aplastic anemia (dated by TCRdb to the late 2010s). About the full investigation: On average, sorted CD4+ and CD8+ cells yielded around 3.5 ug of extracted DNA, with a range of roughly 0.18 to 27.4 ug. CD8+CD57+ expansion was defined as frequency above the mean frequency observed in healthy subjects. Paper-wide results and their limitations: CD8+ Simpson's diversity did not differ significantly between patients and healthy controls (P=0.060). About 29 CD8+ CDR3 sequences were found to be shared between patients and controls, but these sequences appeared to be highly expressed in patients and within the immunodominant clones of the patients.

With respect to this clonotype: It has no known antigen specificity. Base qualities are not recorded, but no much larger clone differs from it by a single base.

V lost 6 bases and J lost 4 bases, and the count of bases not matched to a germline gene is 6. Spanning cysteine to phenylalanine, the CDR3 consists of 14 amino acids. Here the CDR3 DNA is all that survives: 42 bases in frame from base 1. The germline V gene (reference sequence) yields WNHNN for CDR1 and SYGVQD for CDR2. Profiling of TCR beta VDJ combinations and CDR3 sequences used genomic DNA as the template. An Illumina HiSeq 2000 was the platform used for TCR repertoire sequencing. Per the source publication's procedure: TRBV/TRBJ rearrangement plots, CDR3 size and DJ length profiles, and Simpson's diversity index were used to assess repertoires. Whichever DNA sequence was most abundant in the deep sequencing data was defined as the immunodominant clone. CDR3 amino acid sequences were checked for sharing across subjects and were also compared against the VDJdb database and published repertoires. TCRdb itself trimmed the public reads at Q25 with fastp, ran MiXCR and retained productive beta chains. Rows merge per CDR3 protein into single entries with the most common DNA and genes. TCRdb's processing, not the study's, gives the V and J calls here. This sample gives around 120,000 distinct CDR3 sequences in total; nearly 40% of them show up just once. The leading ten clones occupy about 2.4% of the sample.

The patients picked for sequencing were ones in whom flow cytometry had shown an expansion of CD8+CD57+ cells. All patients had severe acquired aplastic anemia diagnosed by International Study of Aplastic Anemia and Agranulocytosis and Camitta criteria. Patients had received no therapy at the time of blood sampling. The study deep-sequenced TCR repertoires of sorted CD4+ and CD8+ blood T cells from severe aplastic anemia patients and healthy subjects. Patients were enrolled under clinicaltrials.gov protocols 00001620, 01623167, 00001397, 00071045, 00081523 and 00961064 in the USA. Ficoll-Paque density gradient centrifugation was used to isolate peripheral blood mononuclear cells. Before DNA extraction, CD4+ and CD8+ T cells were sorted by FACS or by magnetic beads.

The sample taken for sequencing was sorted CD4+, CD8+, or CD8+CD57+ T cells (not recorded which) from PBMCs. The V and J genes are TRBV10-1 and TRBJ1-2; TRBD1 agrees with 9 junctional bases. This clonotype was sampled from a human donor with aplastic anemia. The nucleotides are TGCGCCAGCAGCGCGACAGGGGGGGCCTATGGCTACACCTTC. Its translation reads: CASSATGGAYGYTF.